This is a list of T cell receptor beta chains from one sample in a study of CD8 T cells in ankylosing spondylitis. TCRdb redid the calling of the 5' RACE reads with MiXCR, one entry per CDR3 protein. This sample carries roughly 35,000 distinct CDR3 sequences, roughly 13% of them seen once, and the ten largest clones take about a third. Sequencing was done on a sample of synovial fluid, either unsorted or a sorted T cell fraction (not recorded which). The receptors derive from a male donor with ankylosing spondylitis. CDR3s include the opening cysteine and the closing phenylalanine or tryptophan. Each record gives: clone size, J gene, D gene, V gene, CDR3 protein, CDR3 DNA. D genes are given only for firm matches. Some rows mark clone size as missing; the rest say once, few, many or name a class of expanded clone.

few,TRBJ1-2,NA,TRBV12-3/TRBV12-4,CATTGIGGYTF,TGTGCCACCACAGGAATCGGCGGCTACACCTTC
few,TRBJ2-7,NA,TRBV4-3,CASSRQEGHEQYF,TGCGCCAGCAGCCGCCAAGAAGGCCACGAGCAGTACTTC
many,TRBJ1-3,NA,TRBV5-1,CASSFEGALGNTIYF,TGCGCCAGCAGCTTCGAGGGTGCGTTGGGAAACACCATATATTTT
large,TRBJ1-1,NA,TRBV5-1,CASSSYGGTEAFF,TGCGCCAGCAGCTCCTACGGAGGCACTGAAGCTTTCTTT
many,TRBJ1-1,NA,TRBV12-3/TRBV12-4,CASSPVEGTYTEAFF,TGTGCCAGCAGTCCCGTGGAAGGGACGTACACTGAAGCTTTCTTT
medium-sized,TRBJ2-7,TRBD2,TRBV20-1,CSGREGYEQYF,TGCAGTGGCCGGGAGGGCTACGAGCAGTACTTC
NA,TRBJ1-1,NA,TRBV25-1,CASSELTDGSEAFF,TGTGCCAGCAGTGAATTAACAGACGGATCTGAAGCTTTCTTT
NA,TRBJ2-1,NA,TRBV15,CATSRRGNYNEQFF,TGTGCCACCAGCAGACGTGGAAACTACAATGAGCAGTTCTTC
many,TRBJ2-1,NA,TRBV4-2,CASSHIRDSYNEQFF,TGTGCCAGCAGCCATATCCGGGACTCCTACAATGAGCAGTTCTTC
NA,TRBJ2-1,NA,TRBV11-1,CASSALQGSNVYYNEQFF,TGTGCCAGCAGCGCGTTGCAAGGGTCGAATGTCTACTACAATGAGCAGTTCTTC
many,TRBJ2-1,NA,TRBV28,CASSLSGEQFF,TGTGCCAGCAGTTTGTCAGGAGAGCAGTTCTTC
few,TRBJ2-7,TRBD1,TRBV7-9,CASSLDRGVYEQYF,TGTGCCAGCAGCTTAGACAGGGGTGTCTACGAGCAGTACTTC
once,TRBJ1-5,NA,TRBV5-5,CASSLSLVGNQPQHF,TGTGCCAGCAGCTTGAGCCTTGTGGGCAATCAGCCCCAGCATTTT
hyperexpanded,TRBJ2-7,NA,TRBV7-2,CASRSNSPPYEQYF,TGTGCCAGCCGATCAAACTCCCCTCCCTACGAGCAGTACTTC
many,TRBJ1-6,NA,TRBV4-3,CASSQGFGTNSPLHF,TGCGCCAGCAGCCAAGGATTTGGGACCAATTCACCCCTCCACTTT
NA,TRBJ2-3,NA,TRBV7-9,CASLGVARDTQYF,TGTGCCAGCCTGGGGGTTGCCCGAGATACGCAGTATTTT
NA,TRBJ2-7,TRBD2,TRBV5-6,CASSLDWRGTTYEQYF,TGTGCCAGCAGCTTGGACTGGCGAGGGACTACCTACGAGCAGTACTTC
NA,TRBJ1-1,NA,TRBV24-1,CATSAAGRTSEAFF,TGTGCCACCAGTGCCGCGGGGCGGACGTCTGAAGCTTTCTTT
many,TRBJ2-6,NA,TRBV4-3,CASSQEGLVGTRSGANVLTF,TGCGCCAGCAGCCAAGAAGGGTTAGTAGGAACCCGCTCTGGGGCCAACGTCCTGACTTTC
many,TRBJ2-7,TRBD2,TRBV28,CASRRTSGRVYEQYF,TGTGCCAGCAGGAGGACTAGCGGGAGGGTCTACGAGCAGTACTTC
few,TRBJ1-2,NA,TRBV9,CASSVLGTGRGYTF,TGTGCCAGCAGCGTGTTAGGGACGGGACGCGGCTACACCTTC
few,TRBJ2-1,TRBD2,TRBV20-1,CSARAPPGLALDF,TGCAGTGCTAGAGCTCCCCCGGGACTAGCGCTAGACTTC
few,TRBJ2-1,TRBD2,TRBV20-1,CSARPLAGAFSYNEQFF,TGCAGTGCTAGACCGCTAGCGGGCGCATTCTCCTACAATGAGCAGTTCTTC
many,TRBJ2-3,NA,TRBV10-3,CAIRTGPTSIGDTQYF,TGTGCCATCAGAACGGGACCGACGTCAATCGGCGATACGCAGTATTTT
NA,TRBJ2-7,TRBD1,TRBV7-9,CASSYYRGNEQYF,TGTGCCAGCAGCTATTACAGGGGCAACGAGCAGTACTTC
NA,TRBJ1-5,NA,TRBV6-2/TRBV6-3,CASSYPGDSNQPQHF,TGTGCCAGCAGTTACCCCGGGGATAGCAATCAGCCCCAGCATTTT
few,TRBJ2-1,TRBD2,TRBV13,CASKRWASGNNNEQFF,TGTGCCAGCAAGCGTTGGGCTAGCGGGAATAACAATGAGCAGTTCTTC
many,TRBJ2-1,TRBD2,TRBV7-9,CASSSQTGRLAGGQFF,TGTGCCAGCAGCTCTCAGACAGGGCGACTAGCGGGGGGGCAGTTCTTC
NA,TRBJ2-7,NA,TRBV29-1,CSVEGGQTYEQYF,TGCAGCGTTGAAGGAGGCCAAACCTACGAGCAGTACTTC